One and the same sample provided the 2 T cell receptor beta chains below, sequenced in a study of siplizumab effects on memory and regulatory T cells. Profiling relied on immunoSEQ multiplex PCR, and the TCRdb table lists in-frame clones only, not all of them. The sample holds 100,000 or so clones, just over 90% seen once. Source material: CD4+ T cells sorted from blood. The source of these receptors is a human donor in good health.

CDR3 coding DNA: TGTGCCAGTATTCCGGGACAGGCTAACTACGAGCAGTACTTC. This gives the protein CASIPGQANYEQYF. J is TRBJ2-7 and V is TRBV2; TRBD1 matches 8 bases. V was pared by 9 bases and J by 3 bases, with 10 bases of the junction left unmatched. There are 14 residues in the CDR3. The germline CDR1 and CDR2 sequences are SNHLY and FYNNEI.

This clone occurred once. This chain links TRBV7-2 with TRBJ2-5; D ambiguous. CDR3 size: 13 residues. CDR1 and CDR2 (germline): SGHTA, FQGNSA. V dropped 1 base and J dropped 7 bases, with 10 bases sitting between them. The CDR3 sequence is CASSLGVQRTQYF. The DNA for the CDR3 is TGTGCCAGCAGCTTAGGAGTCCAGCGGACCCAGTACTTC. The full variable domain, completed using reference TRBV7-2 and TRBJ2-5, is GAGVSQSPSNKVTEKGKDVELRCDPISGHTALYWYRQSLGQGLEFLIYFQGNSAPDKSGLPSDRFSAERTGGSVSTLTIQRTQQEDSAVYLCASSLGVQRTQYFGPGTRLLVL.